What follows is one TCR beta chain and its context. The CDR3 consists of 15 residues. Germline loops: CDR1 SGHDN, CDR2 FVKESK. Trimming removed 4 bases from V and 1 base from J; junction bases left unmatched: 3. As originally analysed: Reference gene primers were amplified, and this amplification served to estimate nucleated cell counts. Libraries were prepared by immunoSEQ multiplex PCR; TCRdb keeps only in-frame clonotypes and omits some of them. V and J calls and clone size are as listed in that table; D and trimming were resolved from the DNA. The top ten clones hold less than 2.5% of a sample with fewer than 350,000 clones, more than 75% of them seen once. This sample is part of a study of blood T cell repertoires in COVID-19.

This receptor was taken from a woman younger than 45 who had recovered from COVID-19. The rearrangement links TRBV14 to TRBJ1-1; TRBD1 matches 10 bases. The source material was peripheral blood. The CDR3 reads CASSLWTGGNTEAFF. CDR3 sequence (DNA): TGTGCCAGCAGCCTTTGGACAGGGGGGAACACTGAAGCTTTCTTT.